This T cell receptor beta chain came from a study of cytomegalovirus exposure and HLA in healthy donors. PCR used 60 Vbeta primers and 13 Jbeta primers. Only in-frame clones appear in the TCRdb table, and some are missing; sequencing was by immunoSEQ multiplex PCR. The data show some 170,000 clones, roughly 79% seen once. V lost 5 bases, J lost 6 bases, and 12 bases lay in between. Germline V gene lookup returns CDR1 KGHSH and CDR2 LQKENI. The CDR3 runs 13 residues. The chain carries TRBV18 and TRBJ2-3; unclear D gene. What was sequenced was PBMCs. This receptor was obtained from a woman aged 18-30 years in good health and CMV-seropositive. CDR3 DNA sequence: TGTGCCAGCTCAGCAATTCGGGTGGATACGCAGTATTTT. Its protein product is CASSAIRVDTQYF.